A selection of T cell receptor beta chains follows, all from one sample in a study of shared clonotypes between healthy human individuals. Sequencing was performed with immunoSEQ multiplex PCR; in TCRdb, only in-frame clones are kept and a portion is missing. Of 2 million to 3 million clones detected, 80% to 95% appear once; the ten largest clones hold 0.36%. The sequencing sample was made of naive CD4+ T cells from PBMCs. The receptor set was obtained from a man in his late teens or twenties in good health. Some clones in this sample may be carry-over from other donors' samples. The CDR3 runs from the conserved cysteine through the conserved F or W. A D gene is named only where the DNA matches it firmly. Clone size appears in some rows only: once, few, many, or a class for an expanded clone.

v_call	j_call	d_call	clone_size	cdr3_nt	cdr3_aa
TRBV7-6	TRBJ2-7	TRBD1	NA	TGTGCCAGCAGCCCCTCGGGACAGATCTACGAGCAGTACTTC	CASSPSGQIYEQYF
TRBV11-2	TRBJ2-7	NA	NA	TGTGCCAGCAGCTTCACCGCCGGGACACCTTACGAGCAGTACTTC	CASSFTAGTPYEQYF
TRBV29-1	TRBJ1-1	NA	few	TGCAGCGTTGAAGAGGGGCGGTGGGTGGGGAACACTGAAGCTTTCTTT	CSVEEGRWVGNTEAFF
TRBV2	TRBJ2-5	TRBD2	NA	TGTGCCAGCGGGCGGGAGGGCCTCTACCAAGAGACCCAGTACTTC	CASGREGLYQETQYF
TRBV7-9	TRBJ1-1	NA	NA	TGTGCCAGCAGCTTAGTAGACACTGAAGCTTTCTTT	CASSLVDTEAFF
TRBV6-5	TRBJ1-4	TRBD1	NA	TGTGCCAGCAGTTACTCGACAGGGTTGGGGGAAAAACTGTTTTTT	CASSYSTGLGEKLFF
TRBV28	TRBJ2-2	NA	NA	TGTGCCAGTTGGACGGCCTACACCGGGGAGCTGTTTTTT	CASWTAYTGELFF
TRBV29-1	TRBJ2-3	TRBD2	NA	TGCAGCGTAATGGGACTAGCAGACGGCACAGATACGCAGTATTTT	CSVMGLADGTDTQYF
TRBV6-5	TRBJ2-5	TRBD2	NA	TGTGCCAGCAGGACGGGACTAGCGGGAGTAGAGACCCAGTACTTC	CASRTGLAGVETQYF
TRBV28	TRBJ2-1	NA	NA	TGTGCCAGCAGTTTGCAGACGAGGAATGAGCAGTTCTTC	CASSLQTRNEQFF
TRBV5-6	TRBJ2-1	NA	NA	TGTGCCAGCAGCTTGGTGCTACTAGTCGAGTTCAATGAGCAGTTCTTC	CASSLVLLVEFNEQFF
TRBV5-4	TRBJ2-1	TRBD2	NA	TGTGCCAGCAGCCCAGGGGGACTAGCGGGGTACAATGAGCAGTTCTTC	CASSPGGLAGYNEQFF
TRBV5-1	TRBJ2-7	NA	NA	TGCGCCAGCAGCTGGGAGGGGGAGGTCCCCCACGAGCAGTACTTC	CASSWEGEVPHEQYF
TRBV6-1	TRBJ2-2	NA	NA	TGTGCCAGCAGTGATGGTGGCGAGAACACCGGGGAGCTGTTTTTT	CASSDGGENTGELFF
TRBV29-1	TRBJ2-1	NA	NA	TGCAGCGTTCCATCTGAGGGTCACAATGAGCAGTTCTTC	CSVPSEGHNEQFF
TRBV5-6	TRBJ1-2	TRBD1	NA	TGTGCCAGCAGCTTTCGGACAGGGAACTATGGCTACACCTTC	CASSFRTGNYGYTF
TRBV7-2	TRBJ1-5	TRBD1	NA	TGTGCCAGCAGCATCAACAGGGGGGATCAGCCCCAGCATTTT	CASSINRGDQPQHF
TRBV7-9	TRBJ2-3	TRBD1	NA	TGTGCCAGCAGCTACGCACCGGGACAGGGGTACACAGATACGCAGTATTTT	CASSYAPGQGYTDTQYF
TRBV18	TRBJ1-4	TRBD1	NA	TGTGCCAGCTCACCTCAGGGGGCTGCAACTAATGAAAAACTGTTTTTT	CASSPQGAATNEKLFF
TRBV27	TRBJ2-5	NA	NA	TGTGCCAGCAGTTCCTTCGGGGGTCAGCAGACCCAGTACTTC	CASSSFGGQQTQYF
TRBV19	TRBJ1-5	TRBD1	NA	TGTGCCAGTAGTCCCTGGGGGGGGGACAGTTATCAGCCCCAGCATTTT	CASSPWGGDSYQPQHF
TRBV7-2	TRBJ2-5	NA	NA	TGTGCCAGCAGTCTTGGGAGTGGGGGGCGGAAGACCCAGTACTTC	CASSLGSGGRKTQYF
TRBV27	TRBJ1-2	NA	NA	TGTGCCAGCAGTTTGGGAGGGGTGGGTGACTATGGCTACACCTTC	CASSLGGVGDYGYTF
TRBV7-7	TRBJ1-5	TRBD1	NA	TGTGCCAGCAGCCTGAGGGGAGGGGGCCTATATCAGCCCCAGCATTTT	CASSLRGGGLYQPQHF
TRBV28	TRBJ2-7	TRBD2	NA	TGTGCCAGCAGTTTATGGGGAGGGGTTTCACACTACGAGCAGTACTTC	CASSLWGGVSHYEQYF
TRBV5-4	TRBJ2-5	NA	NA	TGTGCCAGCAGCGTGGATGGAGTTGCGACCCAGTACTTC	CASSVDGVATQYF
TRBV30	TRBJ1-4	NA	NA	TGTGCCTGGAGCCCTGGGACGACACTGCTGTTTTTT	CAWSPGTTLLFF
TRBV7-2	TRBJ2-2	TRBD2	NA	TGTGCCAGCAGCCAGACTAGCGGATCACCTGTGGGGGAGCTGTTTTTT	CASSQTSGSPVGELFF
TRBV20-1	TRBJ1-1	NA	NA	TGCAGTGCTAGTAAGAACACTGAAGCTTTCTTT	CSASKNTEAFF
TRBV10-3	TRBJ2-5	NA	once	TGTGCCATCAGTGGACCGTACCAAGAGACCCAGTACTTC	CAISGPYQETQYF
TRBV2	TRBJ1-1	NA	NA	TGTGCCAGCAGCATGGGGAGGGACACTGAAGCTTTCTTT	CASSMGRDTEAFF
TRBV11-1	TRBJ2-7	TRBD1	NA	TGTGCCAGCAGCTACGACAGGGCCTCCTACGAGCAGTACTTC	CASSYDRASYEQYF
TRBV18	TRBJ1-2	TRBD1	NA	TGTGCCAGCTCACCGATTACGACACAGGGGACCCGCTATGGCTACACCTTC	CASSPITTQGTRYGYTF
TRBV27	TRBJ1-1	NA	NA	TGTGCCAGCAGTTTAGATGTGGGGAGGATGAACACTGAAGCTTTCTTT	CASSLDVGRMNTEAFF
TRBV7-2	TRBJ1-1	NA	NA	TGTGCCAGCAGCTTATGGGGCCGACTGAACACTGAAGCTTTCTTT	CASSLWGRLNTEAFF
TRBV7-9	TRBJ2-2	TRBD2	NA	TGTGCCAGCAGACCTAGCGGGCAGAACACCGGGGAGCTGTTTTTT	CASRPSGQNTGELFF
TRBV18	TRBJ1-5	NA	NA	TGTGCCAGCTCACCACAAGCCGGCGGGCCCCTCAATCAGCCCCAGCATTTT	CASSPQAGGPLNQPQHF
TRBV4-3	TRBJ2-1	NA	NA	TGCGCCAGCAGCCAAGGTATTCCCTTTGCTGAGCAGTTCTTC	CASSQGIPFAEQFF
TRBV7-9	TRBJ2-4	NA	NA	TGTGCCAGCAGCCCCGGGGGGCCCGTGGCCAAAAACATTCAGTACTTC	CASSPGGPVAKNIQYF
TRBV9	TRBJ1-3	NA	NA	TGTGCCAGCAGCGTAGGGTCTCTTGGAAACACCATATATTTT	CASSVGSLGNTIYF
TRBV29-1	TRBJ2-3	NA	NA	TGCAGCCAGAAGGGGAGCGGAGGCACAGATACGCAGTATTTT	CSQKGSGGTDTQYF